The 13 T cell receptor beta chains listed next were all sequenced from one sample in a study of blood T cell repertoires in COVID-19. The repertoire was sequenced with immunoSEQ multiplex PCR; TCRdb's copy has only in-frame clones and lacks some. The profile shows some 260,000 clones, approximately 88% of them singletons. The sample consisted of peripheral blood. The origin of the receptors is a woman aged 25 to 39 with acute or convalescent COVID-19.

This clone was seen once. The chain is built from TRBV7-2 and TRBJ2-4, with TRBD2 matching 8 bases. The CDR3 covers 16 residues. V lost 5 bases, J lost 1 base, and 7 bases stayed unmatched. In germline, CDR1 is SGHTA, CDR2 FQGNSA. The CDR3 region has the DNA TGTGCCAGCAGCCCCGGACTAGCTCCGGCCAAAAACATTCAGTACTTC. It yields the protein CASSPGLAPAKNIQYF. The full variable domain, with the rest looked up from reference TRBV7-2 and TRBJ2-4, is GAGVSQSPSNKVTEKGKDVELRCDPISGHTALYWYRQSLGQGLEFLIYFQGNSAPDKSGLPSDRFSAERTGGSVSTLTIQRTQQEDSAVYLCASSPGLAPAKNIQYFGAGTRLSVL.

The chain combines TRBV27 with TRBJ2-7; D call uncertain. The CDR3 is 15 residues long. Trimming shortened V by 6 bases and J by 0 bases, and 15 bases separated the two germline ends. The germline V gene encodes CDR1 MNHEY and CDR2 SMNVEV (reference sequence). For the CDR3, the DNA is TGTGCCAGCAGCCCCTACCCGGTAAGCTCCTACGAGCAGTACTTC. It codes for CASSPYPVSSYEQYF.

The rearrangement links TRBV6-2 or TRBV6-3 to TRBJ2-4; D is possibly TRBD1 (5 bases). V shed 5 bases and J shed 6 bases, with 14 bases lying between them. This CDR3 comprises 14 residues. Germline-derived CDR1 and CDR2 are MNHEY and SVGEGT. CDR3 in amino acids: CASSVLDNLNIQYF. In nucleotides, the CDR3 is TGTGCCAGCAGTGTTTTGGACAATCTAAACATTCAGTACTTC.

This sequence joins TRBV5-1 and TRBJ1-1; D perhaps matches TRBD1 (6 bases). Germline-derived CDR1 and CDR2 are SGHRS and YFSETQ. This CDR3 spans 14 amino acids. V was pared by 0 bases and J by 1 base, with 7 bases between. The CDR3 region has the DNA TGCGCCAGCAGCTTGGACAGGGCGAACACTGAAGCTTTCTTT. Encoded protein: CASSLDRANTEAFF.

This sequence joins TRBV5-3 and TRBJ2-2, with a possible D match to TRBD2 (7 bases). TRBV5-3 is marked as an open reading frame, function uncertain. V gave up 0 bases and J gave up 7 bases, with 19 bases separating them. There are 17 residues in the CDR3. DNA for the CDR3: TGTGCCAGAAGCTTGGCTCGGGGAGGGTTGACAGGCGGGGAGCTGTTTTTT. Its protein is CARSLARGGLTGGELFF.

The table lists this clone with a count of one. In nucleotides, the CDR3 is TGTGCCAGCAGCTTAGAGACAGGGGTTAATGAAAAACTGTTTTTT. As protein: CASSLETGVNEKLFF. This sequence joins TRBV7-8 and TRBJ1-4; 8 bases fit TRBD1. CDR3 size: 15 residues. The germline CDR1 and CDR2 sequences are SGHVS and FQNEAQ. V lost 1 base to trimming and J lost 4 bases; unmatched junction nucleotides: 2.

The count of this clone is one. J is TRBJ1-2 and V is TRBV9; TRBD1 agrees at 7 bases. The CDR3 spans 13 residues. CDR1 and CDR2 from the germline V gene are SGDLS and YYNGEE. Losses at the gene ends were 3 bases for V and 4 bases for J; bases not matched to a gene: 3. In DNA form, the CDR3 reads TGTGCCAGCAGCGGGACAGGTCTCTATGGCTACACCTTC. It translates to CASSGTGLYGYTF.

The chain has TRBV5-1 and TRBJ1-1; D is perhaps TRBD1 (5 bases). Looked up from germline, CDR1 is SGHRS and CDR2 is YFSETQ. V was cut by 0 bases and J by 4 bases, with 13 bases left in between. The CDR3 is 15 amino acids. CDR3 in DNA: TGCGCCAGCAGCTTGGCCCCTAGGGGTCGCACTGAAGCTTTCTTT. Encoded protein: CASSLAPRGRTEAFF.

This sequence joins TRBV7-2 and TRBJ2-1; 7 bases map to TRBD2. Germline trimming cut 5 bases from V and 0 bases from J; bases unmatched to any gene: 10. Germline assignment: CDR1 SGHTA and CDR2 FQGNSA. There are 17 residues in the CDR3. CDR3 nucleotide sequence: TGTGCCAGCAGCCCCCCCGGGGGGTCAAGCTCCTACAATGAGCAGTTCTTC. Translated: CASSPPGGSSSYNEQFF.

Turning to this clone: Other DNA sequences in the same sample also yield this CDR3. This chain links TRBV19 with TRBJ2-1; 12 bases align to TRBD2. The CDR3 has 15 residues. Germline loops: CDR1 LNHDA, CDR2 SQIVND (reference sequence). The V gene end was trimmed by 6 bases and the J gene end by 1 base; junction bases not matched to a gene: 1. CDR3 DNA sequence: TGTGCCAGTAGGCTAGCGGGAGGGTCCTACAATGAGCAGTTCTTC. It is translated as CASRLAGGSYNEQFF.

This rearrangement joins TRBV6-1 to TRBJ1-1; D is possibly TRBD1 (5 bases). The V and J ends lost 0 bases and 6 bases respectively, with 20 bases between them. The CDR3 contains 17 residues. CDR1 MNHNS and CDR2 SASEGT come from the germline V gene. The CDR3 DNA is TGTGCCAGCAGTGAAGCGTTTCTAGGCAGGGCTAATGCTGAAGCTTTCTTT. Amino acids: CASSEAFLGRANAEAFF.

The chain is built from TRBV7-7 and TRBJ1-1, with D tentatively TRBD1 (5 bases). The V end was cut by 5 bases, the J end by 1 base, with 8 bases between. The CDR3 extends over 13 amino acids. Germline V gene lookup returns CDR1 SSHAT and CDR2 FNYEAQ (reference sequence). In DNA, the CDR3 is TGTGCCAGCAGCAGACAGTGGAACACTGAAGCTTTCTTT. Protein product: CASSRQWNTEAFF.

This chain joins TRBV27 and TRBJ2-5; TRBD1 might be the D (5 bases). Germline lookup yields CDR1 MNHEY and CDR2 SMNVEV (reference sequence). Between the trimmed V and J ends, which lost 2 bases and 5 bases, there was a span of 12 bases. There are 14 residues in the CDR3. The CDR3: CASSLIGAVETQYF. The CDR3 bases are TGTGCCAGCAGTTTAATTGGGGCGGTGGAGACCCAGTACTTC.